The rows below give T cell receptor beta chains drawn from one sample of a study of persistence of HIV-infected CD4 T cells. Assay: immunoSEQ multiplex PCR; the TCRdb copy retains only in-frame clones and omits some. The data contain just over 40,000 clones, 78% of them singletons. Their cognate antigens are unknown. The input for sequencing was CD4+ T cells sorted from PBMCs after roughly 18-hour stimulation, taken from a patient who received antiretroviral therapy. Source of these receptors: an adult man with HIV who was CMV-seropositive. Both conserved end residues are part of each CDR3. The D gene is left open where the match is weak. Clone size, where shown, is once, few, many, or a class for clones that have expanded.

clone size: .
J gene: TRBJ2-1
D gene: .
V gene: TRBV5-1
CDR3 DNA: TGCGCCAGCAGCCAGCTAATGGGAGGACCATACAATGAGCAGTTCTTC
CDR3 protein: CASSQLMGGPYNEQFF

clone size: few
J gene: TRBJ1-1
D gene: TRBD1
V gene: TRBV4-1
CDR3 DNA: TGCGCCAGCAGCCTGATGGGACAGGGGAACACTGAAGCTTTCTTT
CDR3 protein: CASSLMGQGNTEAFF

clone size: few
J gene: TRBJ2-7
D gene: .
V gene: TRBV14
CDR3 DNA: TGTGCCAGCAGCCAGTGGTACGAGCAGTACTTC
CDR3 protein: CASSQWYEQYF

clone size: .
J gene: TRBJ2-3
D gene: .
V gene: TRBV5-4
CDR3 DNA: TGTGCCAGCAGCTTGCTACGCGGTGCGGGGACCACAGATACGCAGTATTTT
CDR3 protein: CASSLLRGAGTTDTQYF

clone size: .
J gene: TRBJ2-7
D gene: .
V gene: TRBV2
CDR3 DNA: TGTGCCAGCAATGTAGCCTCCGAGCAGTACTTC
CDR3 protein: CASNVASEQYF

clone size: .
J gene: TRBJ2-6
D gene: TRBD1
V gene: TRBV3-1/TRBV3-2
CDR3 DNA: TGTGCCAGCAGCCTGAGGACAGGGGCGAGCTCTGGGGCCAACGTCCTGACTTTC
CDR3 protein: CASSLRTGASSGANVLTF

clone size: .
J gene: TRBJ2-7
D gene: .
V gene: TRBV11-1
CDR3 DNA: TGTGCCAGCAGTCGGTCAGGGATCGGCGAGCAGTACTTC
CDR3 protein: CASSRSGIGEQYF

clone size: .
J gene: TRBJ1-1
D gene: .
V gene: TRBV7-2
CDR3 DNA: TGTGCCAGCAGCTCAGGCCCCATGAACACTGAAGCTTTCTTT
CDR3 protein: CASSSGPMNTEAFF

clone size: .
J gene: TRBJ1-3
D gene: .
V gene: TRBV7-2
CDR3 DNA: TGTGCCAGCAGTTTAAAACAGGGAAACACCATATATTTT
CDR3 protein: CASSLKQGNTIYF

clone size: .
J gene: TRBJ2-1
D gene: TRBD2
V gene: TRBV7-2
CDR3 DNA: TGTGCCAGCAGCTTCGGCGGGGGGGCCGGGGAGCAGTTCTTC
CDR3 protein: CASSFGGGAGEQFF

clone size: .
J gene: TRBJ1-1
D gene: .
V gene: TRBV5-6
CDR3 DNA: TGTGCCAGCAGCGCCGTCGGGACGACACACACTGAAGCTTTCTTT
CDR3 protein: CASSAVGTTHTEAFF

clone size: .
J gene: TRBJ1-1
D gene: .
V gene: TRBV16
CDR3 DNA: TGTGCCAGCAGCCCCTCATTCCCAGGGAAGAACACTGAAGCTTTCTTT
CDR3 protein: CASSPSFPGKNTEAFF